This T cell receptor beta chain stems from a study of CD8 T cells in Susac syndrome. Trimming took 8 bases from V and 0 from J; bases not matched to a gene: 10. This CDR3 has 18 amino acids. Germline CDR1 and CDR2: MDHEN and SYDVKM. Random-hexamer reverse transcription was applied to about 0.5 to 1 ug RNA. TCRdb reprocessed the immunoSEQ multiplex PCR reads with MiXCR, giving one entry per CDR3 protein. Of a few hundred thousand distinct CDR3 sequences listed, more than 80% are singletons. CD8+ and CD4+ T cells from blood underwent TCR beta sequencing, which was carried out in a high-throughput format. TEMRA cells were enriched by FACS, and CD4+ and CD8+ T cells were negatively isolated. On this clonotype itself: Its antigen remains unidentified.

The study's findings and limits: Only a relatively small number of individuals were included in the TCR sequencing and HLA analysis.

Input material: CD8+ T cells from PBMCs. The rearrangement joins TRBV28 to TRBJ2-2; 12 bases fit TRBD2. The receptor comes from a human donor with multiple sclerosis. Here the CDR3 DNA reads TGTGCCAGCGGGTACTGGACTAGCGGGATTACGAACACCGGGGAGCTGTTTTTT. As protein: CASGYWTSGITNTGELFF.